This T cell receptor beta chain derives from a study of CD8 T cells in ankylosing spondylitis. Study-level points and caveats: Ankylosing spondylitis blood seemed to carry a telltale TCR beta motif made of roughly 8 highly homologous variants. Reportedly, disease-linked clones are significantly enriched in ankylosing spondylitis patients' matched synovial fluid.

CDR1 and CDR2 from the germline V gene are PRHDT and FYEKMQ (reference sequence). V lost 5 bases to trimming and J lost 4 bases, with 18 bases between them. The CDR3 is 16 amino acids. Regarding this clonotype: Its antigen is not identified.

Researchers built TCR beta libraries using quantitative 5'-RACE with molecular barcodes. TCRdb re-derived calls from the 5' RACE reads in MiXCR, one entry per CDR3 protein. The sample lists 150,000 to 250,000 distinct CDR3 sequences; more than 10% were seen once. The sequence came from a male donor with ankylosing spondylitis or in good health (not recorded which). This chain connects TRBV13 to TRBJ2-1; D possibly corresponds to TRBD2 (6 bases). Sample: blood, either unsorted or a sorted T cell fraction (not recorded which). Here the CDR3 reads CASSILGSGLYNEQFF. The CDR3 DNA is TGTGCCAGCAGCATCTTAGGTAGCGGACTTTACAATGAGCAGTTCTTC.